The entry below gives a single TCR beta chain sequence along with its context. These data originate in a study of CD8+ T cells in alopecia areata. The CDR3 is 17 amino acids. Germline V gives CDR1 GTSNPN, CDR2 SVGIG (reference sequence). The ends lost 5 bases at V and 3 bases at J; junction bases unmatched: 16. After isolation, RNA underwent reverse transcription to generate cDNA as the sequencing template. The repertoire was sequenced with immunoSEQ multiplex PCR; TCRdb's copy has only in-frame clones and lacks some. The top ten hold around 1.2% of the sample, which has under 300,000 clones, roughly two thirds seen once.

This specimen consisted of CD4+ T cells sorted from blood, obtained at week 0. The J gene is TRBJ1-1, the V gene TRBV30; 9 bases are a match to TRBD1. This receptor was obtained from a human donor with alopecia areata. The CDR3 spells CAWAPGQGRDMDTEAFF. The CDR3 DNA sequence: TGTGCCTGGGCCCCCGGACAGGGGCGTGATATGGACACTGAAGCTTTCTTT.